Following are 11 T cell receptor beta chains from one sample sequenced in a study of blood T cell repertoires in COVID-19. Assay used: immunoSEQ multiplex PCR; TCRdb lists only in-frame clones, some missing. The sample holds roughly 84,000 clones; around 81% are singletons and the top ten take about 18%. The sample consisted of peripheral blood. The source is a man at least 80 years old with active or convalescent COVID-19.

This clone appeared a single time. The rearrangement joins TRBV18 to TRBJ1-2; a possible D gene is TRBD1 (6 bases). Deletions cut 3 bases from V and 11 bases from J, with 25 bases between. This CDR3 is 16 amino acids long. Germline V gene lookup returns CDR1 KGHSH and CDR2 LQKENI. DNA for the CDR3: TGTGCCAGCTCACCCCTATCTCTCCGTAGACAGGACTCTTACACCTTC. Encoded protein: CASSPLSLRRQDSYTF.

This chain joins TRBV7-9 and TRBJ2-3, with 9 positions matching TRBD2. The CDR3 is made up of 16 amino acids. Germline assignment: CDR1 SEHNR and CDR2 FQNEAQ (reference sequence). The ends lost 5 bases at V and 5 bases at J; junction bases unmatched: 11. CDR3 sequence reads: CASSLTLAGAKDTQYF. Written as DNA, the CDR3 is TGTGCCAGCAGCCTCACTTTAGCGGGAGCAAAAGATACGCAGTATTTT.

The gene calls are TRBV5-5 and TRBJ2-3, with D perhaps matching TRBD1 (5 bases). CDR3 length: 14 amino acids. In germline, CDR1 is SGHKS, CDR2 YYEKEE (reference sequence). V shed 4 bases and J shed 1 base, with 10 bases lying between them. The CDR3 loop is CASSRTGGTDTQYF. DNA for the CDR3: TGTGCCAGCAGCCGTACAGGAGGCACAGATACGCAGTATTTT.

The CDR3 bases are TGTGCCAGCAGTGATTTGAGGGGACAGGGGAGATCTCGTGATACGCAGTATTTT. Its translation: CASSDLRGQGRSRDTQYF. The V call is TRBV25-1, the J call TRBJ2-3; 10 nucleotides align to TRBD1. CDR3 size: 18 residues. The germline V gene encodes CDR1 MGHDK and CDR2 SYGVNS. Trimming took 3 bases from V and 6 from J; bases not matched to a gene: 15.

V gene TRBV10-2 combines with J gene TRBJ1-2; a possible D gene is TRBD1 (5 bases). Germline-derived CDR1 and CDR2 are WSHSY and SAAADI. V was cut by 4 bases and J by 12 bases, with 12 bases left in between. The CDR3 has 11 residues. The CDR3 nucleotides read TGCGCCAGCAGTGCTGGGGGACTTAACACCTTC. It yields the protein CASSAGGLNTF.

The chain has TRBV30 and TRBJ2-5, with a tentative D call TRBD2 (6 bases). The V end was cut by 3 bases, the J end by 2 bases, with 19 bases between. Germline CDR1 is GTSNPN and CDR2 is SVGIG (reference sequence). The CDR3 is made up of 16 amino acids. The CDR3 loop is CAWSPFGRDLQETQYF. CDR3 nucleotides: TGTGCCTGGAGCCCATTTGGTCGGGACTTGCAAGAGACCCAGTACTTC.

The V and J genes are TRBV6-2 or TRBV6-3 and TRBJ1-2, with 9 bases that match TRBD1. The CDR3 runs to 15 residues. Trimming removed 6 bases from V and 5 bases from J; junction bases left unmatched: 10. From germline, CDR1 is MNHEY and CDR2 SVGEGT. CDR3 DNA: TGTGCCAGCAGATACAGGACAGGGGTCGAATATGGCTACACCTTC. It specifies CASRYRTGVEYGYTF.

The chain combines TRBV6-5 with TRBJ2-6; D uncertain. V lost 4 bases, J lost 4 bases, and 8 bases lay in between. The CDR3 loop spans 14 amino acids. The germline V gene has CDR1 MNHEY and CDR2 SVGAGI. CDR3 in DNA: TGTGCCAGCAGTTTAGATCTCGGGGCCAACGTCCTGACTTTC. Translating gives CASSLDLGANVLTF.

This chain links TRBV5-4 with TRBJ2-3; 8 nucleotides align to TRBD2. The V segment lost 0 bases and the J segment 1 base; nucleotides outside the gene matches: 7. The CDR3 has 17 residues. Germline V CDR1 and CDR2: SGHNT, YYREEE (reference sequence). CDR3 loop: CASSLDWRGDGTDTQYF. The CDR3 DNA follows: TGTGCCAGCAGCTTGGATTGGCGGGGGGACGGCACAGATACGCAGTATTTT.

The chain combines TRBV20-1 with TRBJ2-1; D is possibly TRBD2 (6 bases). The CDR3 runs 15 residues. V lost 3 bases and J lost 3, with 15 bases in between. CDR1 is DFQATT, CDR2 SNEGSKA, per germline (reference sequence). Here the CDR3 DNA reads TGCAGTGCTAGTGTTGCCAGCGGGCGCTACAATGAGCAGTTCTTC. It is translated as CSASVASGRYNEQFF.

This clone was found once. J is TRBJ2-7 and V is TRBV5-5, with 8 nucleotides matching TRBD1. Germline V CDR1 and CDR2: SGHKS, YYEKEE (reference sequence). This CDR3 has 13 amino acids. J gave up 1 base and V 4 bases, and 1 base lay outside the gene matches. The CDR3 spells CASSRQGSYEQYV. Written as DNA, the CDR3 is TGTGCCAGCAGCCGACAGGGGTCCTACGAGCAGTACGTC.